This TCR beta chain was found in a study of shared clonotypes between healthy human individuals. Germline CDR1 reads KGHSH; CDR2 reads LQKENI. The CDR3 loop spans 13 amino acids. V lost 1 base to trimming and J lost 5 bases, with 9 bases between them. Note on this clone: Its cognate antigen is unknown.

General observations from the study: Several donors held around 5% of naive CD4 clonotypes in common.

The assay was immunoSEQ multiplex PCR, and TCRdb's table has in-frame clones only and misses some. The table lists over 400,000 clones, roughly 95% of them singletons. Sequencing was done on a sample of naive CD4+ T cells sorted from blood. Specified subset: CD45RA+ positively selected. The TCR originated in a woman aged 25-40 years in good health. J is TRBJ2-7 and V is TRBV18, with a tentative D call TRBD2 (5 bases). CDR3 sequence (DNA): TGTGCCAGCTCACCACGGCTAGCCAACGAGCAGTACTTC. It is translated as CASSPRLANEQYF.